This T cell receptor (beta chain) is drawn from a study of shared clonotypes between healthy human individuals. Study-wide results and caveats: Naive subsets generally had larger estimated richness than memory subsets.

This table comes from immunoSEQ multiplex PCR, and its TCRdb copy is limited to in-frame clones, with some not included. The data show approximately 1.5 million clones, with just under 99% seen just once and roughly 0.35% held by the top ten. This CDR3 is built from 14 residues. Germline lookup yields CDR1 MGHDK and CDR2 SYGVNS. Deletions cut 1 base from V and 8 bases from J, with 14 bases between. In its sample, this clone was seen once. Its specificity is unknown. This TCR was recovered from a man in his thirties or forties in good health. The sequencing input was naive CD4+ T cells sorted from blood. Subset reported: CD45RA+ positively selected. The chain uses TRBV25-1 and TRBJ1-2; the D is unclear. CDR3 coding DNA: TGTGCCAGCAGTGAATTGGGTGGTAGGCACGGCTACACCTTC. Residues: CASSELGGRHGYTF.